One sample yielded the 15 T cell receptor beta chains listed below, sequenced in a study of cytomegalovirus exposure and HLA in healthy donors (dated by TCRdb to the late 2010s). Library generation was performed with the immunoSEQ multiplex PCR assay. For the multiplex PCR, a mixture combining 60 forward primers for TCR Vbeta segments and 13 reverse primers for TCR Jbeta segments was used. TCRdb obtained this table from immuneACCESS and retained in-frame rearrangements with V and J assigned. These tables miss some clones; where compared with another copy, unresolved V genes account for less than half of the shortfall, and the remainder is unexplained. Across this sample there are 130,000 to 150,000 clones, with about three quarters seen only once. Jointly, the top ten make up under 1.5% of the sample. Sequences were obtained from PBMCs. The receptors originated from a male donor in good health and CMV-seropositive.

This chain uses TRBV30 with TRBJ1-6; maybe TRBD1 (6 bases). CDR3 length: 14 amino acids. Germline V lookup: CDR1 GTSNPN, CDR2 SVGIG (reference sequence). Trimming stripped 0 bases from V and 5 bases from J, with 8 bases between. The CDR3 DNA reads TGTGCCTGGAGTGTCAGGGGAAATAATTCACCCCTCCACTTT. It is translated as CAWSVRGNNSPLHF.

The V gene is TRBV2, the J gene TRBJ1-2; D may be TRBD1 (6 bases). V dropped 1 base and J dropped 4 bases, with 10 bases sitting between them. Germline V lookup: CDR1 SNHLY, CDR2 FYNNEI. There are 14 residues in the CDR3. This CDR3 is CASSEGQGIYGYTF. The CDR3 DNA reads as TGTGCCAGCAGTGAAGGGCAGGGGATCTATGGCTACACCTTC.

This clone was detected a few times. The V and J genes are TRBV23-1 and TRBJ2-7; 7 bases are a match to TRBD1. TRBV23-1 is designated an ORF whose function remains uncertain. Trimming at V came to 3 bases and at J to 5 bases, leaving 4 bases not matched to a gene. CDR3 length: 13 residues. CDR3: CASSQGQFDEQYF. The CDR3 nucleotides are TGCGCCAGCAGTCAGGGACAGTTTGACGAGCAGTACTTC.

V gene TRBV5-1 combines with J gene TRBJ2-3; no clear D gene. Trimming stripped 0 bases from V and 4 bases from J, with 9 bases between. This CDR3 contains 14 residues. Germline V gene lookup returns CDR1 SGHRS and CDR2 YFSETQ. This CDR3 reads CASSLVPEADTQYF. The CDR3 DNA reads as TGCGCCAGCAGCTTGGTCCCAGAAGCAGATACGCAGTATTTT.

As for this clone: One end of the junction is discordant with germline, which a read error may explain. V and J are TRBV4-1 and TRBJ1-1, with TRBD1 identical over 9 bases. The germline CDR1 and CDR2 sequences are MGHRA and YSYEKL. The CDR3 runs 17 residues. The chain's CDR3 is CASSQTIIGQGYTGAFF. In nucleotides, the CDR3 is TGCGCCAGCAGCCAAACAATTATCGGACAGGGGTATACTGGAGCTTTCTTT.

This clone was observed a handful of times. The V gene is TRBV4-2, the J gene TRBJ1-2, with 9 bases aligning to TRBD1. CDR3 size: 14 residues. V shed 1 base, J shed 5 bases, and the junction held 2 bases outside the gene matches. Germline V gives CDR1 LGHNA, CDR2 YNFKEQ. CDR3 sequence (DNA): TGTGCCAGCAGCCAAGGGACAGGGGTTTATGGCTACACCTTC. Translation: CASSQGTGVYGYTF.

A few counts support this clone. The rearrangement joins TRBV28 to TRBJ2-1; TRBD2 matches 7 bases. CDR1 and CDR2 (germline): MDHEN, SYDVKM. The CDR3 totals 16 residues. The junction had 13 bases not matched to a gene; V was cut back by 2 bases and J by 9 bases. The DNA of the CDR3 is TGTGCCAGCAGTTTAACGGGGACTACTCCCCTATTTGAGCAGTTCTTC. This gives the protein CASSLTGTTPLFEQFF.

The chain combines TRBV19 with TRBJ2-5, with a tentative D call TRBD2 (5 bases). The CDR3 is 14 residues long. Per the germline V gene, CDR1 is LNHDA and CDR2 is SQIVND (reference sequence). V was trimmed by 0 bases and J by 5 bases, leaving 10 bases between them. The CDR3, as DNA: TGTGCCAGTAGTATAGATAGAGGCGGGGAGACCCAGTACTTC. This sequence encodes CASSIDRGGETQYF.

This clone was observed a few times. This chain uses TRBV27 with TRBJ2-7; tentative D call: TRBD1 (6 bases). CDR3 length: 16 amino acids. Germline V gene lookup returns CDR1 MNHEY and CDR2 SMNVEV (reference sequence). Trimming pared 5 bases from V and 3 bases from J, leaving 20 bases between. Here the CDR3 DNA reads TGTGCCAGCAGTGCCCTGTTCCCAGGGGCCGGCTACGAGCAGTACTTC. It encodes CASSALFPGAGYEQYF.

The chain carries TRBV14 and TRBJ2-1, with D possibly TRBD2 on 6 matching bases. V was shortened by 5 bases and J by 3 bases, with 8 bases between the two germline ends. The CDR3 is 13 amino acids. The germline CDR1 and CDR2 sequences are SGHDN and FVKESK. CDR3 DNA sequence: TGTGCCAGCAGCACGGGACTCTACAATGAGCAGTTCTTC. Protein product: CASSTGLYNEQFF.

The chain employs TRBV5-1 and TRBJ2-1, with a possible D match to TRBD2 (5 bases). CDR1 and CDR2 from the germline V gene are SGHRS and YFSETQ. This CDR3 region has 15 residues. Deletions cut 0 bases from V and 3 bases from J, with 10 bases between. In nucleotides, the CDR3 is TGCGCCAGCAGCTTGGCCGTCGGGGTCTACAATGAGCAGTTCTTC. It yields the protein CASSLAVGVYNEQFF.

This chain uses TRBV7-3 with TRBJ2-1; no definite D call. The CDR3 has 13 residues. Per the germline V gene, CDR1 is SGHTA and CDR2 is FQGTGA. V gave up 5 bases and J gave up 8 bases, with 13 bases separating them. The CDR3 is CASSPSRSHEQFF. The CDR3 DNA reads TGTGCCAGCAGCCCGTCCCGAAGCCATGAGCAGTTCTTC.

The V call is TRBV7-9, the J call TRBJ1-2; 7 nucleotides agree with TRBD1. CDR1 is SEHNR and CDR2 is FQNEAQ in the germline V gene (reference sequence). The CDR3 runs to 14 residues. With 4 bases clipped from V and 8 bases from J, the junction kept 10 bases outside the gene matches. DNA for the CDR3: TGTGCCAGCAGCTCTTCGACAGGGATGAGAGGCTACACCTTC. Encoded protein: CASSSSTGMRGYTF.

This chain joins TRBV19 and TRBJ2-1; 15 bases map to TRBD2. The germline CDR1 and CDR2 sequences are LNHDA and SQIVND (reference sequence). The trim removed 3 bases at V and 1 base at J, leaving 13 bases unmatched. This CDR3 region has 21 residues. The CDR3 DNA follows: TGTGCCAGTAGTATTACCCCCTTTGGGACTAGCGGGGGGCGATCCTACAATGAGCAGTTCTTC. This sequence encodes CASSITPFGTSGGRSYNEQFF.

The rearrangement uses TRBV7-8 and TRBJ1-1; D may be TRBD1 (5 bases). Trimming cost V 2 bases and J 4 bases, with 20 bases left between them. There are 17 residues in the CDR3. The germline gives CDR1 SGHVS, CDR2 FQNEAQ. CDR3 in DNA: TGTGCCAGCAGCTTACTCACCTTGGGGGGGAAGCGCACTGAAGCTTTCTTT. Protein: CASSLLTLGGKRTEAFF.